This TCR beta chain came from a study of vaccination and CD4 T cells after COVID-19. Across the study: Cultures serving as controls received a peptide pool (CEFX or HIV-1 Nef) or no peptide. Study-wide results and caveats: Clonotypes reactive to SARS-CoV-2 had a median that went up from about 22 to 38, but not significantly. Within the convalescent patients, a median about 89% of the SARS-CoV-2-reactive clones were ones that appeared only post-vaccination.

Documented treatment: roughly 11-day PBMC culture with coronavirus spike peptide pools or control peptides (ViraFEST assay). Isolation of CD4+ T cells by negative selection took place after approximately ten days of culture. Oncomine TCR Beta short-read sequencing was applied to DNA from cultured CD4+ T cells. TCRdb redid the calling of the PCR reads with MiXCR, one entry per CDR3 protein. This sample carries approximately 20,000 distinct CDR3 sequences, 46% of them seen once, and the ten largest clones take 3%. With regard to this clonotype: Its antigen is not known.

V shed 8 bases and J shed 3 bases, with 20 bases lying between them. Germline V gene sequence: CDR1 MNHEY, CDR2 SMNVEV (reference sequence). The CDR3 extends over 15 amino acids. The clonotype originates from a human donor who had recovered from COVID-19. The sequences come from CD4+ T cells from blood, cultured in vitro, collected after SARS-CoV-2 vaccination. The chain combines TRBV27 with TRBJ2-7; D perhaps matches TRBD1 (6 bases). This CDR3 is CASSVGGDYFYEQYF. CDR3 DNA: TGTGCCAGCTCTGTAGGGGGAGACTACTTCTACGAGCAGTACTTC.